The clone carrying this T cell receptor beta chain has only one observation. The antigen is unknown. The CDR3 has 14 residues. The germline V gene has CDR1 SGHNT and CDR2 YENEEA. J was trimmed by 1 base and V by 5 bases; bases with no gene match: 4. This record comes from a study of T cell responses to AZD1222 COVID-19 vaccine. Study-wide results and limits: The study found Spike-specific TCR breadth and depth rose after two AZD1222 doses. No day 14 peak samples; only post-peak repertoires were characterized.

Clones were sequenced by immunoSEQ multiplex PCR, and TCRdb holds only the in-frame ones, with some missing. The profile shows tens of thousands of clones, over 85% of them singletons. The sample was peripheral blood, taken on day 0 of AZD1222 vaccination. The TCR was taken from an adult in good health. The V gene is TRBV11-3, the J gene TRBJ1-1; 7 bases map to TRBD1. CDR3 DNA sequence: TGTGCCAGCAGCCAGGGACAGCCGAACACTGAAGCTTTCTTT. It specifies CASSQGQPNTEAFF.